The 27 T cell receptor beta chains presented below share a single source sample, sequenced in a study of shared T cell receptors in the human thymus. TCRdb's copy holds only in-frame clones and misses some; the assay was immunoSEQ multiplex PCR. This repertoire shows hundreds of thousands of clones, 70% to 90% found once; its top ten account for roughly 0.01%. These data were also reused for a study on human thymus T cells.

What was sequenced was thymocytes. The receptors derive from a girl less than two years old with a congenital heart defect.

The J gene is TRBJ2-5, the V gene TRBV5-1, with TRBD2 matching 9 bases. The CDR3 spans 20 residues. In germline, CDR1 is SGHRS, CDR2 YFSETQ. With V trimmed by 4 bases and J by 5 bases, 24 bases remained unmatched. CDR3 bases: TGCGCCAGCAGCCCAACTCGGACTAGCGACATTAATACCGGAGAGGAGACCCAGTACTTC. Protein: CASSPTRTSDINTGEETQYF. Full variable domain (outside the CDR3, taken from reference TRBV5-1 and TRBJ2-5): KAGVTQTPRYLIKTRGQQVTLSCSPISGHRSVSWYQQTPGQGLQFLFEYFSETQRNKGNFPGRFSGRQFSNSRSEMNVSTLELGDSALYLCASSPTRTSDINTGEETQYFGPGTRLLVL.

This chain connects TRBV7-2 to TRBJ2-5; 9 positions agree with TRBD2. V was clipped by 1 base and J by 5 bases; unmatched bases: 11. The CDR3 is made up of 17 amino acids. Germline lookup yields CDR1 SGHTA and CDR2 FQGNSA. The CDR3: CASSLVFLSGGKETQYF. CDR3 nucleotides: TGTGCCAGCAGCTTAGTTTTTCTGAGCGGGGGGAAGGAGACCCAGTACTTC.

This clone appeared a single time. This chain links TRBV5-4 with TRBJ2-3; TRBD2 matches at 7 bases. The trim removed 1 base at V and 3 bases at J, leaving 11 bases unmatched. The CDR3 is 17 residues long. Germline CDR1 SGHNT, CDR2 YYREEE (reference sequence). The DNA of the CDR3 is TGTGCCAGCAGCTTGTTGCGGGGGAGGGTGTGGACAGATACGCAGTATTTT. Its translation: CASSLLRGRVWTDTQYF.

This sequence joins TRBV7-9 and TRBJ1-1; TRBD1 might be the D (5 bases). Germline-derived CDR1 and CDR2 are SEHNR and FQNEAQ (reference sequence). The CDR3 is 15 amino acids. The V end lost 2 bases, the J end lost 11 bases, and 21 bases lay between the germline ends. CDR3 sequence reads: CASSLMEQEQAEAFF. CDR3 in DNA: TGTGCCAGCAGCTTAATGGAACAGGAACAAGCCGAGGCTTTCTTT.

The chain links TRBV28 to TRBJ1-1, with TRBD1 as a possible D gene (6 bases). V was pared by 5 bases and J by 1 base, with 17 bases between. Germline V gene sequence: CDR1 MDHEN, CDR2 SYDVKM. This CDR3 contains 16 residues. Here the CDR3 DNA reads TGTGCCAGCAGTCCCTCCTCAGGGGATAGGAACACTGAAGCTTTCTTT. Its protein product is CASSPSSGDRNTEAFF.

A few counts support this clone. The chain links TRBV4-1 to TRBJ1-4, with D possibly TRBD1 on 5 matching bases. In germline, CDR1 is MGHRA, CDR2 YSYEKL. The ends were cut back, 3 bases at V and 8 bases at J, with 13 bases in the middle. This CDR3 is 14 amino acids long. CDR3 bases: TGCGCCAGCAGCCACGGACATAAGGGGGAAAAACTGTTTTTT. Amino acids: CASSHGHKGEKLFF.

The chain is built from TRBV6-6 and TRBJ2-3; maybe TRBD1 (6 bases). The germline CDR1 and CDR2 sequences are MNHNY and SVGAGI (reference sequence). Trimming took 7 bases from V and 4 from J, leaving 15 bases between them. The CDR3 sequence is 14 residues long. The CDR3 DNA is TGTGCCAGCACCTACAGGGCCCCGCCAGATACGCAGTATTTT. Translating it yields CASTYRAPPDTQYF.

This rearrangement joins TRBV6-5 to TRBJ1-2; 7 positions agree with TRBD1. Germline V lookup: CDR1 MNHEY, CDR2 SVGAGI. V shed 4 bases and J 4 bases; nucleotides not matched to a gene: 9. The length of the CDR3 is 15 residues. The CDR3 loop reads CASSFGQATTYGYTF. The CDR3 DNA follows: TGTGCCAGCAGTTTCGGACAGGCCACTACCTATGGCTACACCTTC.

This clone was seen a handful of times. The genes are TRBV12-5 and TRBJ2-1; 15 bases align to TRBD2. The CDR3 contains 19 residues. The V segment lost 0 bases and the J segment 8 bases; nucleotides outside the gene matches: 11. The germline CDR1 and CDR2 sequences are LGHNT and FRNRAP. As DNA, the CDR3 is TGTGCTAGTGGTTTGGTTTGGACTAGCGGGGGGGCCGGTAGTGATGAGCAGTTCTTC. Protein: CASGLVWTSGGAGSDEQFF.

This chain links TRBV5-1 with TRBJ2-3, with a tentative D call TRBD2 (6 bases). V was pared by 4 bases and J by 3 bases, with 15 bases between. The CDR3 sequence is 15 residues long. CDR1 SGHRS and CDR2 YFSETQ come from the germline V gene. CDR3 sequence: CASSPPRRGTDTQYF. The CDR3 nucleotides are TGCGCCAGCAGCCCCCCTAGGAGGGGTACAGATACGCAGTATTTT.

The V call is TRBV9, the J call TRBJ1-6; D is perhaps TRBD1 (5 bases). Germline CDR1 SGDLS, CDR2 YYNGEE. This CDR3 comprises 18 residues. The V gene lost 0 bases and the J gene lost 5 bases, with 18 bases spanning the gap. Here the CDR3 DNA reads TGTGCCAGCAGCGTAGCGGCGGACAACCAGGAACATAATTCACCCCTCCACTTT. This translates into CASSVAADNQEHNSPLHF.

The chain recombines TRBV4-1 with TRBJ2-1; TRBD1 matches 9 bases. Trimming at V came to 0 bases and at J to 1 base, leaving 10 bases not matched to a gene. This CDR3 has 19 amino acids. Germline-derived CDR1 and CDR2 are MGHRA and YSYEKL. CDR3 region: CASSQEGRDREGSYNEQFF. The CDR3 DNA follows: TGCGCCAGCAGCCAAGAGGGGAGGGACAGGGAGGGGTCCTACAATGAGCAGTTCTTC.

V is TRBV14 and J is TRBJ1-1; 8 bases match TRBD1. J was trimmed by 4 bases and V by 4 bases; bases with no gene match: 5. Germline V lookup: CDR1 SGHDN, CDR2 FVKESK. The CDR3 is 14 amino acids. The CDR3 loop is CASSPGQGFTEAFF. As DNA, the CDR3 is TGTGCCAGCAGCCCCGGACAGGGTTTCACTGAAGCTTTCTTT. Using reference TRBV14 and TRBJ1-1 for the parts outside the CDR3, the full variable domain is EAGVTQFPSHSVIEKGQTVTLRCDPISGHDNLYWYRRVMGKEIKFLLHFVKESKQDESGMPNNRFLAERTGGTYSTLKVQPAELEDSGVYFCASSPGQGFTEAFFGQGTRLTVV.

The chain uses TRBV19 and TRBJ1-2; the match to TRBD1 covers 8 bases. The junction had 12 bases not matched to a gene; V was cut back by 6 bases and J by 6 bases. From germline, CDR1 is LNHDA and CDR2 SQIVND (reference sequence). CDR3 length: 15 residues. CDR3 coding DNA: TGTGCCAGTAGCCGGGACAGGTCGACACCGAATGGCTACACCTTC. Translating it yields CASSRDRSTPNGYTF.

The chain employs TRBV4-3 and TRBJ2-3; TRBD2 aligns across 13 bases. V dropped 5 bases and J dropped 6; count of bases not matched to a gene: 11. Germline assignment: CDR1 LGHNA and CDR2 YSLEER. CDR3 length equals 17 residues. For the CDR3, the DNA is TGCGCCAGCAGCGGGCGGACTAGCGGGAGTCACAGCGATACGCAGTATTTT. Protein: CASSGRTSGSHSDTQYF.

The CDR3 reads CASNNPQTGGLMNTEAFF. The CDR3 coding sequence is TGTGCCAGCAACAATCCCCAGACAGGGGGCCTCATGAACACTGAAGCTTTCTTT. J is TRBJ1-1 and V is TRBV9; 10 nucleotides align to TRBD1. Germline V gives CDR1 SGDLS, CDR2 YYNGEE. J lost 0 bases, V lost 6 bases, and 14 bases had no gene match. CDR3 size: 18 residues. The complete variable domain, with remaining parts taken from reference TRBV9 and TRBJ1-1, reads DSGVTQTPKHLITATGQRVTLRCSPRSGDLSVYWYQQSLDQGLQFLIQYYNGEERAKGNILERFSAQQFPDLHSELNLSSLELGDSALYFCASNNPQTGGLMNTEAFFGQGTRLTVV.

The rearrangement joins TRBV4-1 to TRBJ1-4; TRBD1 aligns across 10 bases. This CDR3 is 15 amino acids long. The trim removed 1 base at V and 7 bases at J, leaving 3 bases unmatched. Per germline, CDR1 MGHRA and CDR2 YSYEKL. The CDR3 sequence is CASSQADRGPEKLFF. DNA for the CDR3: TGCGCCAGCAGCCAAGCCGACAGGGGGCCTGAAAAACTGTTTTTT.

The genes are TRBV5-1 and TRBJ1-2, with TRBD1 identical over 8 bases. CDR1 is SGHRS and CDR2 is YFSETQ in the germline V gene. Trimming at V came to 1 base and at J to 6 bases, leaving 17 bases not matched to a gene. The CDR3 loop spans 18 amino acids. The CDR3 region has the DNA TGCGCCAGCAGCTTGATGCGACGGACAGGGTGGTCTAGGGATGGCTACACCTTC. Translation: CASSLMRRTGWSRDGYTF. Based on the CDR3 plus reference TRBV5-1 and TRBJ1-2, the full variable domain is KAGVTQTPRYLIKTRGQQVTLSCSPISGHRSVSWYQQTPGQGLQFLFEYFSETQRNKGNFPGRFSGRQFSNSRSEMNVSTLELGDSALYLCASSLMRRTGWSRDGYTFGSGTRLTVV.

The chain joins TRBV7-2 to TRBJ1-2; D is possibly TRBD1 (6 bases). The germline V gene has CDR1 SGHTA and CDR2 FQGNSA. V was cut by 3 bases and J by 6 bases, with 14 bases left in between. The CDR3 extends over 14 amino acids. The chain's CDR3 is CASSLAGVRDGYTF. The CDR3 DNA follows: TGTGCCAGCAGCTTGGCAGGGGTTAGGGATGGCTACACCTTC.

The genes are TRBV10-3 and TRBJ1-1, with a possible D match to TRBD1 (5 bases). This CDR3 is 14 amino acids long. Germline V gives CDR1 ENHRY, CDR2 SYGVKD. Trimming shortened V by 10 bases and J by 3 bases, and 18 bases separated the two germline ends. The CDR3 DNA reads TGTGCCACCCAGTCCCAGCTGGGGCACACTGAAGCTTTCTTT. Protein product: CATQSQLGHTEAFF.

The CDR3 DNA reads as TGTGCCAGCAGCTTAAGACCGAGGGACAGCGAAAAACTGTTTTTT. Translated, it gives CASSLRPRDSEKLFF. The chain employs TRBV7-6 and TRBJ1-4; 7 bases line up with TRBD1. Trimming at V came to 2 bases and at J to 8 bases, leaving 8 bases not matched to a gene. CDR3 size: 15 residues. CDR1 is SGHVS, CDR2 FNYEAQ, per germline.

In DNA form, the CDR3 reads TGTGCCAGCAGCCTACCCGAATGGCCGGCTTTCCCGGCAGGGGCCATGAACACTGAAGCTTTCTTT. This codes for CASSLPEWPAFPAGAMNTEAFF. This chain links TRBV7-3 with TRBJ1-1, with D perhaps matching TRBD1 (6 bases). Trimming removed 5 bases from V and 0 bases from J, with 34 bases in between. The CDR3 spans 22 residues. Germline CDR1 and CDR2: SGHTA and FQGTGA.

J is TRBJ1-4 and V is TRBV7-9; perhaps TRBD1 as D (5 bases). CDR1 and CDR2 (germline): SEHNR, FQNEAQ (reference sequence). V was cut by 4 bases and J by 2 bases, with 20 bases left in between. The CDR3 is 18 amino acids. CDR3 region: CASSSPGYGGVTNEKLFF. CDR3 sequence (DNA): TGTGCCAGCAGCTCCCCTGGTTACGGGGGAGTGACTAATGAAAAACTGTTTTTT.

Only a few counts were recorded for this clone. The CDR3 DNA follows: TGTGCCAGCAGTATCGACAGGGGAGGGAAGGAGACCCAGTACTTC. It specifies CASSIDRGGKETQYF. The rearrangement uses TRBV6-1 and TRBJ2-5; D may be TRBD1 (8 bases). Germline values: CDR1 MNHNS, CDR2 SASEGT. This CDR3 contains 15 residues. With 5 bases removed from V and 5 bases from J, the gap between germline ends came to 18 bases.

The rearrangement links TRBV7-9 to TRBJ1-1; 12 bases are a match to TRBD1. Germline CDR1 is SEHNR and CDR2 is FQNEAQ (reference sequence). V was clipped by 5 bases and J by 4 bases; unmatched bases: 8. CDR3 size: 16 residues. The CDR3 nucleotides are TGTGCCAGCAGCATTACCGGGACAGGGGGCGTCACTGAAGCTTTCTTT. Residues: CASSITGTGGVTEAFF.

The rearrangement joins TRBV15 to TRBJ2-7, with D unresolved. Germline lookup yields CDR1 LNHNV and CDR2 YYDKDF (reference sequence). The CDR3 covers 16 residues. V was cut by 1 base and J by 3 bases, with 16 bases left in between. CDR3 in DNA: TGTGCCACCAGCAGAGTCCCGGTCTTACCTAACTACGAGCAGTACTTC. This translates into CATSRVPVLPNYEQYF.

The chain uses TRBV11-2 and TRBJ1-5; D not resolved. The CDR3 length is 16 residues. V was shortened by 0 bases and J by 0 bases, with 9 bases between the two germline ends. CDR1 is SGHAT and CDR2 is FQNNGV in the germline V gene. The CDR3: CASSLEGQDSNQPQHF. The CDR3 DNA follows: TGTGCCAGCAGCTTAGAGGGCCAAGATAGCAATCAGCCCCAGCATTTT.